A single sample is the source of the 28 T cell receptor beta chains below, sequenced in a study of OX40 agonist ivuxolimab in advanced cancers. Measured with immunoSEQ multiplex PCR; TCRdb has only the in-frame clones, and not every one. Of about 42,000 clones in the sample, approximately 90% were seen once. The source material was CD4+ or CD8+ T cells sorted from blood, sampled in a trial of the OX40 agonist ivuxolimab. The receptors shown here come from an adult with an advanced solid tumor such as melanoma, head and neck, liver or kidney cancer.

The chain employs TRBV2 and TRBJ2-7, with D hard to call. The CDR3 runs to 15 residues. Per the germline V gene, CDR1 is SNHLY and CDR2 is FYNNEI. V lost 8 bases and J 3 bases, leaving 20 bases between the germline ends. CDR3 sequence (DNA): TGTGCCAGCGCATACGACGTCTCCAAGGTCTACGAGCAGTACTTC. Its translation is CASAYDVSKVYEQYF.

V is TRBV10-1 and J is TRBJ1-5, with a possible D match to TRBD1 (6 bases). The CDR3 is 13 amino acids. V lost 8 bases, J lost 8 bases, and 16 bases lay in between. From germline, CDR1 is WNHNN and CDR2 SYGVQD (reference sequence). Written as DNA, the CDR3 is TGCGCCAGCGACGGGACAACCTTTGAGCCCCAGCATTTT. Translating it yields CASDGTTFEPQHF.

CDR3 nucleotides: TGTGCCAGCAGCCAAGACCCAGGGAATAATTCACCCCTCCACTTT. Translation gives CASSQDPGNNSPLHF. The chain combines TRBV4-2 with TRBJ1-6; TRBD1 might be the D (5 bases). The ends were cut back, 0 bases at V and 5 bases at J, with 8 bases in the middle. CDR3 length equals 15 residues. Germline V gene data show CDR1 as LGHNA and CDR2 as YNFKEQ.

CDR3 amino acids: CASSAGLAGVYQETQYF. The CDR3 region has the DNA TGTGCCAGCAGCGCCGGACTAGCGGGAGTTTACCAAGAGACCCAGTACTTC. V gene TRBV9 combines with J gene TRBJ2-5; TRBD2 matches at 13 bases. V gave up 3 bases and J gave up 0 bases; unmatched junction bases: 5. Germline V gene lookup returns CDR1 SGDLS and CDR2 YYNGEE. This CDR3 spans 17 amino acids.

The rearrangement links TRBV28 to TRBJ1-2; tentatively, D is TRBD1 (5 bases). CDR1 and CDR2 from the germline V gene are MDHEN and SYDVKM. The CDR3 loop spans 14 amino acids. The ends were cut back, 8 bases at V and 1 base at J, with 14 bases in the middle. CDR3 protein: CASRPGQDNYGYTF. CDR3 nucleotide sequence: TGTGCCAGCCGCCCAGGGCAGGATAACTATGGCTACACCTTC.

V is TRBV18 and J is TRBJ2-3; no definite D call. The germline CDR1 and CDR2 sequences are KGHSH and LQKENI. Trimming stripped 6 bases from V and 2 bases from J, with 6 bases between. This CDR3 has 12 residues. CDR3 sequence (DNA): TGTGCCAGCTCCCTAATCACAGATACGCAGTATTTT. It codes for CASSLITDTQYF.

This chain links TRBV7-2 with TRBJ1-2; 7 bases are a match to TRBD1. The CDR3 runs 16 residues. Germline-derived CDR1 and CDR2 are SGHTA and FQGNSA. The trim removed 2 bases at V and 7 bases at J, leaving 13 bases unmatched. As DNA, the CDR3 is TGTGCCAGCAGCTTACCCTCCGGACAGGCTTCGGGTGGCTACACCTTC. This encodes CASSLPSGQASGGYTF.

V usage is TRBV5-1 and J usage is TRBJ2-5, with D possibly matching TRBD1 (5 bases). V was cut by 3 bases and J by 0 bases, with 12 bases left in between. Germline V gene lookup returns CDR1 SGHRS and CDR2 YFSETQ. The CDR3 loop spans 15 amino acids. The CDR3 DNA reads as TGCGCCAGCAGCTCCAAACGACAGAACCAAGAGACCCAGTACTTC. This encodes CASSSKRQNQETQYF. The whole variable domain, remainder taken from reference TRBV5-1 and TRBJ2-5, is KAGVTQTPRYLIKTRGQQVTLSCSPISGHRSVSWYQQTPGQGLQFLFEYFSETQRNKGNFPGRFSGRQFSNSRSEMNVSTLELGDSALYLCASSSKRQNQETQYFGPGTRLLVL.

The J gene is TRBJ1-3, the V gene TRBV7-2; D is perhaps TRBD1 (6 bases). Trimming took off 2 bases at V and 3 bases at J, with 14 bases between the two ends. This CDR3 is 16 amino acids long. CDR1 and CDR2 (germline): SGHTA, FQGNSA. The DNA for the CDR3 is TGTGCCAGCAGCTTAAGGTCGCAGGGGCTTGGAAACACCATATATTTT. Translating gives CASSLRSQGLGNTIYF. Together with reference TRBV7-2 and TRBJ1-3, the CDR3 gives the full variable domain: GAGVSQSPSNKVTEKGKDVELRCDPISGHTALYWYRQSLGQGLEFLIYFQGNSAPDKSGLPSDRFSAERTGGSVSTLTIQRTQQEDSAVYLCASSLRSQGLGNTIYFGEGSWLTVV.

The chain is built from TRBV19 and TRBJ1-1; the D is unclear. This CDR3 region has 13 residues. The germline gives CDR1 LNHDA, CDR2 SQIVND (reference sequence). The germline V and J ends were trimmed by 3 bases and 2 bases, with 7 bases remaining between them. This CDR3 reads CASSIAVNTEAFF. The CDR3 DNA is TGTGCCAGTAGTATCGCGGTTAACACTGAAGCTTTCTTT.

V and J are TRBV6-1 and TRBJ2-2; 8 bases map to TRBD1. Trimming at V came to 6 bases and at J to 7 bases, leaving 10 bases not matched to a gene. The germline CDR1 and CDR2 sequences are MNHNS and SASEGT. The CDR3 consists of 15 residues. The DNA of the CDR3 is TGTGCCAGCAGAGCGTCTGGACAGGGAGACGGGGAGCTGTTTTTT. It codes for CASRASGQGDGELFF.

The CDR3 DNA is TGTGCCAGCAGTTCAAATAGGGCAGGGGGAGGGACCGGGGAGCTGTTTTTT. Translating it yields CASSSNRAGGGTGELFF. The V call is TRBV2, the J call TRBJ2-2; D tentatively reads TRBD1 or TRBD2 (7 bases each). Germline assignment: CDR1 SNHLY and CDR2 FYNNEI. V was trimmed by 5 bases and J by 5 bases, leaving 21 bases between them. The CDR3 is 17 amino acids.

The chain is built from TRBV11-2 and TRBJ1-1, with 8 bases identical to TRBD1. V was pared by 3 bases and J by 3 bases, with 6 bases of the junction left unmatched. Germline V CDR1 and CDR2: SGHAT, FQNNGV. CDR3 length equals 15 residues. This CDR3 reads CASSFRTGPHTEAFF. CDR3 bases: TGTGCCAGCAGCTTCCGGACAGGGCCTCACACTGAAGCTTTCTTT.

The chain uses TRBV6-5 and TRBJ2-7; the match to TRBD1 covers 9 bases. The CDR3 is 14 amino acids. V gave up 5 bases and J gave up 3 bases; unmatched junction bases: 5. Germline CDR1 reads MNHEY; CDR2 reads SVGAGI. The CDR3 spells CASSQGQGFYEQYF. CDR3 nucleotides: TGTGCCAGCAGTCAAGGACAGGGGTTCTACGAGCAGTACTTC.

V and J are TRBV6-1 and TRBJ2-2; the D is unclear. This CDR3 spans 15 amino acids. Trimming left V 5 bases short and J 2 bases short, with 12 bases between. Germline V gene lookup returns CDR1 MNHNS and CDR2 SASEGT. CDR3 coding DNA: TGTGCCAGCAGTCAAGGTTCCCAAAACACCGGGGAGCTGTTTTTT. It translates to CASSQGSQNTGELFF.

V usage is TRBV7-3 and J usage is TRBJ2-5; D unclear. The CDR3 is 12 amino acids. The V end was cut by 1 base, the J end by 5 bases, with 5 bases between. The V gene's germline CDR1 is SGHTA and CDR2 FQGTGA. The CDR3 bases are TGTGCCAGCAGCTTAAATACGGAGACCCAGTACTTC. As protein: CASSLNTETQYF.

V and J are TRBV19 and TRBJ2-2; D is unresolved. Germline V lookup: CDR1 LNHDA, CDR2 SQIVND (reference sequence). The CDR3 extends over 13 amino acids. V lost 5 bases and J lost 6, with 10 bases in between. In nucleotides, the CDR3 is TGTGCCAGTAGTCAAGCGAATGCCGGGGAGCTGTTTTTT. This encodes CASSQANAGELFF.

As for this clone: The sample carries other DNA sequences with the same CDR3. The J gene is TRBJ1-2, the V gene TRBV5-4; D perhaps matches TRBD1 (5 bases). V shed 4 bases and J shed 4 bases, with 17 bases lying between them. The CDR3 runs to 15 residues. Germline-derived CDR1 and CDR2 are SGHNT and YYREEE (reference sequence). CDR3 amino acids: CASSLAWGSSYGYTF. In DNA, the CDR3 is TGTGCCAGCAGCCTGGCCTGGGGCAGCTCCTATGGCTACACCTTC.

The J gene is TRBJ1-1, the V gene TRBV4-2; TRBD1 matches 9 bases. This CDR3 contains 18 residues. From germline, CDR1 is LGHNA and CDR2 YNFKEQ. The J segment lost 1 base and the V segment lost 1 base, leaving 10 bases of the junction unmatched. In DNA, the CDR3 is TGTGCCAGCAGCCAAGCATACAGGGGGCGATTCGGGAACACTGAAGCTTTCTTT. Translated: CASSQAYRGRFGNTEAFF.

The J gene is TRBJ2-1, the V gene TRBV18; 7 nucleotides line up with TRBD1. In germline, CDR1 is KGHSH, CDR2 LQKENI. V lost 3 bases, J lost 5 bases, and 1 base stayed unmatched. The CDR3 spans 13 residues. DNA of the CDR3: TGTGCCAGCTCACCCGGGACAGACAATGAGCAGTTCTTC. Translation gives CASSPGTDNEQFF.

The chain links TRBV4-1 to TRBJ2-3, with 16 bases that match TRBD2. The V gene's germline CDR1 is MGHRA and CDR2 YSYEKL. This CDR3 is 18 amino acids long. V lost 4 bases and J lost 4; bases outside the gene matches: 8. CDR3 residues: CASSRQPGLAGGPDTQYF. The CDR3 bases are TGCGCCAGCAGCCGACAACCGGGACTAGCGGGGGGGCCAGATACGCAGTATTTT.

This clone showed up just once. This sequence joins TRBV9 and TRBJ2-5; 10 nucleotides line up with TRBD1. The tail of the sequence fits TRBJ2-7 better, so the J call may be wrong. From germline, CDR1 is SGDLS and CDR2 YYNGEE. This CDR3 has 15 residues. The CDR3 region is CASSEGTGATYEQYF. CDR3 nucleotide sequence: TGTGCCAGCAGCGAAGGGACAGGGGCGACCTACGAGCAGTACTTC.

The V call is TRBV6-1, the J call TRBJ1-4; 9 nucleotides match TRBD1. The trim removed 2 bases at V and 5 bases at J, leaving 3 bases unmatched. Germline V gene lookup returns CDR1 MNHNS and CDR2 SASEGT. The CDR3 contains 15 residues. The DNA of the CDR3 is TGTGCCAGCAGTGAAAGGACAGGGGAAAATGAAAAACTGTTTTTT. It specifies CASSERTGENEKLFF.

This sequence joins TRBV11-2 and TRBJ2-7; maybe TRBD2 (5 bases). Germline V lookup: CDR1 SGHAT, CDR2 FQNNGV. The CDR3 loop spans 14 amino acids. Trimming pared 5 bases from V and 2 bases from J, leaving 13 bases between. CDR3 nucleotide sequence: TGTGCCAGCAGCCCGGACTTCCCCCCCTACGAGCAGTACTTC. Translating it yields CASSPDFPPYEQYF.

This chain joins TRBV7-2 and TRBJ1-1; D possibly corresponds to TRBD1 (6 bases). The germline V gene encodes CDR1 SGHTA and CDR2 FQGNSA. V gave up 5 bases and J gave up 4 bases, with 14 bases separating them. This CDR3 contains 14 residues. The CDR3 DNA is TGTGCCAGCAGCCCACAGGGTCGAGGCACTGAAGCTTTCTTT. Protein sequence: CASSPQGRGTEAFF.

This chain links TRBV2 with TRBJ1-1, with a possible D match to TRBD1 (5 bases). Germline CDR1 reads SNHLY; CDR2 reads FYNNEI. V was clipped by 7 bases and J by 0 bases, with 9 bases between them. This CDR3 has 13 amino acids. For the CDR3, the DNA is TGTGCCAGCAAGAGACAGATGAACACTGAAGCTTTCTTT. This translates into CASKRQMNTEAFF.

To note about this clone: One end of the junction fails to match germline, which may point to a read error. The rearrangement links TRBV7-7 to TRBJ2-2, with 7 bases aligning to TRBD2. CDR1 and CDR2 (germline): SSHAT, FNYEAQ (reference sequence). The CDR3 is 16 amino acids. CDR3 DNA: TGTGCTAGCAGCCAGCGGGGAGGGGCGAACACCGGGGAGCTGTTTTTT. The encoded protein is CASSQRGGANTGELFF.

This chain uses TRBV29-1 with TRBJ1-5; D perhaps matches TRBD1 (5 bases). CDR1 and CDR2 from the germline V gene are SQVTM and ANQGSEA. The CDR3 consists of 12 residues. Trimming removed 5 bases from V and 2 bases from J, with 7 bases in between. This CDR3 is CSVQGGNQPQHF. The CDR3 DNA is TGCAGCGTTCAGGGAGGCAATCAGCCCCAGCATTTT.